This T cell receptor beta chain was identified in a study of cytomegalovirus exposure and HLA in healthy donors. General study results and limits: With further analysis later on, most CMV-associated TCR beta chains appeared HLA-restricted. It was likely that a cluster of highly shared sequence variants was a sequencing artifact.

Concerning this clone itself: What it recognizes is unknown.

Use of 60 Vbeta and 13 Jbeta primers characterized the PCR. As handled by the study authors: An analysis performed later counted roughly 79 million unique TCR beta chains (roughly 11 million of them shared). Only in-frame clones appear in the TCRdb table, and some are missing; sequencing was by immunoSEQ multiplex PCR. The DNA gave D and trimming, while V, J and clone size come from that table. Among 63,000 or so clones listed, 80% were seen once. Germline V gives CDR1 SGHTA, CDR2 FQGNSA. V shed 4 bases, J shed 16 bases, and the junction held 14 bases outside the gene matches. This CDR3 contains 14 residues.

The chain combines TRBV7-2 with TRBJ2-1, with 9 bases that match TRBD2. The sequence was collected from a woman aged 25 to 39 in good health and CMV-seronegative. The sequenced material came from PBMCs. CDR3 amino acids: CASSYPPEGLAYFF. CDR3 coding DNA: TGTGCCAGCAGCTACCCCCCGGAGGGACTAGCTTATTTCTTC.